The source of this TCR beta chain is a study of cytomegalovirus exposure and HLA in healthy donors. Whereas donors were nominally healthy upon sampling, unrecorded immune exposures were probable. Primers: 60 Vbeta forward and 13 Jbeta reverse. The protocol was immunoSEQ multiplex PCR, while the TCRdb copy is restricted to in-frame clones and leaves out a portion. The sample records fewer than 250,000 clones, 70% to 75% being singletons. Germline assignment: CDR1 SGHNT and CDR2 YYREEE (reference sequence). The CDR3 has 14 amino acids. With 3 bases clipped from V and 5 bases from J, the junction kept 8 bases outside the gene matches.

The sample comprised PBMCs. This clonotype originated in a young man in good health and CMV-seropositive. The J gene is TRBJ2-7, the V gene TRBV5-4, with 7 bases matching TRBD2. The CDR3: CASSWGGSPHEQYF. DNA for the CDR3: TGTGCCAGCAGCTGGGGGGGGTCCCCCCACGAGCAGTACTTC. Full variable domain (rest looked up from reference TRBV5-4 and TRBJ2-7): ETGVTQSPTHLIKTRGQQVTLRCSSQSGHNTVSWYQQALGQGPQFIFQYYREEENGRGNFPPRFSGLQFPNYSSELNVNALELDDSALYLCASSWGGSPHEQYFGPGTRLTVT.